The following is a T cell receptor (beta chain) sequence with its context. This entry is derived from a study of cytotoxic CD8 clonotypes in ibrutinib-treated CLL. About the study: By median around 69 months, roughly twelve had progressed and some 14 stayed remitted; responses had been 2 complete and roughly 25 partial.

Genomic DNA (about 2 micrograms) was obtained from cryopreserved PBMCs for construction of TCR beta libraries. Measured with immunoSEQ multiplex PCR; TCRdb has only the in-frame clones, and not every one. The profile shows some 130,000 clones, about 78% of them singletons. The CDR3 covers 14 residues. V gave up 5 bases and J gave up 6 bases; unmatched junction bases: 7. Germline assignment: CDR1 SGHNT and CDR2 YENEEA. The rearrangement joins TRBV11-3 to TRBJ2-3; 8 positions match TRBD1. This specimen was PBMCs, taken after 24 months of ibrutinib treatment. The clonotype comes from a human donor with chronic lymphocytic leukemia. DNA of the CDR3: TGTGCCAGCAGCCCCAACAGGGGGTCTGATACGCAGTATTTT. This codes for CASSPNRGSDTQYF.